The sequence of this TCR beta chain was determined in a study of PD-L1 blockade in urothelial cancer. Background on the study: Atezolizumab was started by patients around 2014 at 1,200 mg intravenously every 3 weeks. Samples came from 3 weeks, at the second dose, and 6 weeks into treatment. Previous chemotherapy exposure amounted to 0 to 3 regimens for patients.

Time point: peripheral blood 6 weeks after treatment start. Using immunoSEQ multiplex PCR, the repertoire was profiled, and TCRdb retains in-frame clones only, with some absent. The sample has about 46,000 clones, 70% to 90% seen once. This CDR3 has 15 residues. V dropped 7 bases and J dropped 0 bases, with 14 bases sitting between them. Germline CDR1 reads MNHNY; CDR2 reads SVGAGI (reference sequence). The TCR sequence derives from a man in his forties or fifties with urothelial cancer. Sequenced here: PBMCs, sampled around atezolizumab (anti-PD-L1) treatment. The V and J genes are TRBV6-6 and TRBJ2-3; D is uncertain. The CDR3 DNA is TGTGCCAGCATCGTTAGCAGACTTAGCACAGATACGCAGTATTTT. It encodes CASIVSRLSTDTQYF.